The clone carrying this TCR beta chain ranks as medium-sized. Its antigen is unidentified. Other DNA variants within this sample encode the same CDR3. These data are taken from a study of metastatic and nonmetastatic thyroid tumors. In the study overall: Malignant and benign thyroid patients had repertoires compared in peripheral blood and tumor or nodule tissue. Findings of the study overall: Benign nodules reportedly had significantly lower TCR beta diversity than malignant thyroid tumors in blood and tumor.

How the authors handled the data: The distant-metastasis classifier for papillary thyroid cancer was built from CDR3 differences across clinicopathological groups. Via MiXCR, TCRdb re-called the PCR reads. TCRdb, not the original authors, processed these V and J calls. The sample has about 15,000 clones; approximately 30% are singletons. Nobody among the patients had been given any treatment before thyroid surgery. This CDR3 is 14 amino acids long. CDR1 is DFQATT and CDR2 is SNEGSKA in the germline V gene (reference sequence). The V gene end was trimmed by 6 bases and the J gene end by 4 bases; junction bases not matched to a gene: 10.

Sequencing was carried out using tumor tissue. This TCR was sampled from a female donor with papillary thyroid cancer or a benign thyroid nodule (not recorded which). Some clones in this sample may be carry-over from other donors' samples. The chain is built from TRBV20-1 and TRBJ2-7; 9 bases are shared with TRBD2. The CDR3 DNA sequence: TGCAGTGCGAGGGCGGGGGGGGACGATTACGAGCAGTACTTC. Translating it yields CSARAGGDDYEQYF.